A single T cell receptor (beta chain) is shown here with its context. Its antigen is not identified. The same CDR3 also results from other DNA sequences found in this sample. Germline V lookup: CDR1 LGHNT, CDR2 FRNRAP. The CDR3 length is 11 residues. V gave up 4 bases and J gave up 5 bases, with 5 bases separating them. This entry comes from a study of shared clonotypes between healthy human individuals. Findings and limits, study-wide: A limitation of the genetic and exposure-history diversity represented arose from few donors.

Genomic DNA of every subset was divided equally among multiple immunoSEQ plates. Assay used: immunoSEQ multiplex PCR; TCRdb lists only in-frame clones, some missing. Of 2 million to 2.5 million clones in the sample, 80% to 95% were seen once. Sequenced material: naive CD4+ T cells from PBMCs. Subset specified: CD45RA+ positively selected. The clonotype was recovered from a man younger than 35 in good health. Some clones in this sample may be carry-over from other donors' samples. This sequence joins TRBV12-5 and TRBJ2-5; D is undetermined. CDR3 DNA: TGTGCTAGTGGTTCGGGTGAGACCCAGTACTTC. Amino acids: CASGSGETQYF.